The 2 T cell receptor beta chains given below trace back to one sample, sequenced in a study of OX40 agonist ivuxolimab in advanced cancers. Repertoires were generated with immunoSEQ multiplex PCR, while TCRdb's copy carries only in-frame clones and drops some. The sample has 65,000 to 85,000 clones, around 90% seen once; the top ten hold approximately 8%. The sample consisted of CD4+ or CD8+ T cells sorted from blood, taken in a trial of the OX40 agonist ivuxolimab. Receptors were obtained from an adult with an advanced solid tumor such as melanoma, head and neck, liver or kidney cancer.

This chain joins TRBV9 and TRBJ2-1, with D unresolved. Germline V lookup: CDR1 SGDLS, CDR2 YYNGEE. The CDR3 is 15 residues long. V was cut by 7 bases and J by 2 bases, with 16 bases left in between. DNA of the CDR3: TGTGCCAGCGGAGACCGGGCCACGGCCTACAATGAGCAGTTCTTC. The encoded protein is CASGDRATAYNEQFF. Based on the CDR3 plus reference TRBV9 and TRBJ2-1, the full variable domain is DSGVTQTPKHLITATGQRVTLRCSPRSGDLSVYWYQQSLDQGLQFLIQYYNGEERAKGNILERFSAQQFPDLHSELNLSSLELGDSALYFCASGDRATAYNEQFFGPGTRLTVL.

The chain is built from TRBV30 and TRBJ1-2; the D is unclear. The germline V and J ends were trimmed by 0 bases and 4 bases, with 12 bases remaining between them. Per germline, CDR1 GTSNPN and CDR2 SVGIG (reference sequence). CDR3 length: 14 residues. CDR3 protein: CAWSVSGSGYGYTF. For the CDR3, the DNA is TGTGCCTGGAGTGTATCTGGGTCTGGCTATGGCTACACCTTC.